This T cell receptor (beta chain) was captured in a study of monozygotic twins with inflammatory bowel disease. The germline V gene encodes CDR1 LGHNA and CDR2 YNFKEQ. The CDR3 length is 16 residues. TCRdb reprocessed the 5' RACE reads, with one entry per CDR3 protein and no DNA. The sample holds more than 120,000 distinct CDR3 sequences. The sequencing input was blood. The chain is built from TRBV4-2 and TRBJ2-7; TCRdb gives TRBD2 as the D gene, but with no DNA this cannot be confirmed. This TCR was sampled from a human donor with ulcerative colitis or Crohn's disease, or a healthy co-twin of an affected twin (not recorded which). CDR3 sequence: CASSQDLLGLSYEQYF.